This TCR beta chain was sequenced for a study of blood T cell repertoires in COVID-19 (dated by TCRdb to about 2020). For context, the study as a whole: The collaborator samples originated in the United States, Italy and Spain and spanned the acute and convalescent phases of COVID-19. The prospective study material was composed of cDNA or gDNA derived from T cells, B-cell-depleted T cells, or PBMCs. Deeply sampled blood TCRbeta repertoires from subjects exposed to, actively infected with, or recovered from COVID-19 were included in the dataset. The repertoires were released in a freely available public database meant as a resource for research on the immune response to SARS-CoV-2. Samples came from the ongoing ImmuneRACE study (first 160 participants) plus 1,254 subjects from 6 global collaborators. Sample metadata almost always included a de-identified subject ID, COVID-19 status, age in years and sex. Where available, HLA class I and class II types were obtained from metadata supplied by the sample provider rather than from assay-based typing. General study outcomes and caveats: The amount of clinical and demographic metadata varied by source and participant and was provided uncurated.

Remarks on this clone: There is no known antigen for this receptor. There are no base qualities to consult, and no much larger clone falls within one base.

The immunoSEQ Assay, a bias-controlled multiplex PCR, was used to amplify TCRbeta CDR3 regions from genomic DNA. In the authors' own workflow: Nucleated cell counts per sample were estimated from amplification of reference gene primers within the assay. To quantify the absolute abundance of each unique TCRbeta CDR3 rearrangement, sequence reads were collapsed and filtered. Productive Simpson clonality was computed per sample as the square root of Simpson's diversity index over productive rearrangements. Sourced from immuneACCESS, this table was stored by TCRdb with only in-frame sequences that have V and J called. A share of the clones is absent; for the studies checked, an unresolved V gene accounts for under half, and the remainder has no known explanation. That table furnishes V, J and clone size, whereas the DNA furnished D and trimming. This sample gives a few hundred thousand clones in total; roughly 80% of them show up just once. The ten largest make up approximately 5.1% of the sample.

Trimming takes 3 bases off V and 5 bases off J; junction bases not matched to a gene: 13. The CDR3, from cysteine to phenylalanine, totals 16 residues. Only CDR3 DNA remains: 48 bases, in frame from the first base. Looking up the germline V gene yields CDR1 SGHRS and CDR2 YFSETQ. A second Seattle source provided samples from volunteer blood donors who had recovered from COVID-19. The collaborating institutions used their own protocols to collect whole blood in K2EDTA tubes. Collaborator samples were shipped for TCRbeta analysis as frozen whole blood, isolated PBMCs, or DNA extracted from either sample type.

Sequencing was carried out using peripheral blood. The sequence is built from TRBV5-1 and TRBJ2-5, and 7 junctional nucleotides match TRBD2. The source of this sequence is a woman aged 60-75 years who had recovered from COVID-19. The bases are TGCGCCAGCAGCTCCCCTCCGGCGGGGGAGCGGGAGACCCAGTACTTC. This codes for CASSSPPAGERETQYF.